These 17 T cell receptor beta chains were sequenced from one sample in a study of blood T cell repertoires in COVID-19. The table came from immunoSEQ multiplex PCR; TCRdb's copy has only in-frame clones and leaves some out. Of 60,000 or so clones in the sample, just under 85% are singletons; the top ten hold roughly 4%. Specimen: peripheral blood. These receptors were obtained from a man aged 55-75 years with acute or convalescent COVID-19.

V gene TRBV5-6 combines with J gene TRBJ1-6; D not resolved. Looked up from germline, CDR1 is SGHDT and CDR2 is YYEEEE. The length of the CDR3 is 12 residues. V was pared by 3 bases and J by 10 bases, with 8 bases between. CDR3 loop: CASSWGGSPLHF. DNA of the CDR3: TGTGCCAGCAGCTGGGGAGGATCACCCCTCCACTTT.

The chain uses TRBV12-3 or TRBV12-4 and TRBJ1-1; D is possibly TRBD1 (5 bases). This CDR3 comprises 12 residues. Deletions cut 6 bases from V and 7 bases from J, with 12 bases between. The CDR3 nucleotides read TGTGCCAGCAGCTCTACGACAGTTGAAGCTTTCTTT. This gives the protein CASSSTTVEAFF.

This rearrangement joins TRBV29-1 to TRBJ2-3, with D possibly being TRBD1 (5 bases). Trimming left V 1 base short and J 6 bases short, with 17 bases between. This CDR3 contains 15 residues. CDR1 is SQVTM, CDR2 ANQGSEA, per germline. The CDR3 spells CSVEVWRQGSDTQYF. In DNA form, the CDR3 reads TGCAGCGTTGAAGTTTGGCGTCAGGGCAGCGATACGCAGTATTTT.

V and J are TRBV10-3 and TRBJ1-2; no definite D call. Germline loops: CDR1 ENHRY, CDR2 SYGVKD. Trimming took off 0 bases at V and 2 bases at J, with 13 bases between the two ends. The CDR3 has 16 amino acids. The CDR3 nucleotides are TGTGCCATCAGTGAGTCGCCCACCGAGGAAAACTATGGCTACACCTTC. This sequence encodes CAISESPTEENYGYTF.

The V call is TRBV27, the J call TRBJ1-1; 8 bases line up with TRBD1. The V segment lost 5 bases and the J segment 0 bases; nucleotides outside the gene matches: 8. The germline V gene has CDR1 MNHEY and CDR2 SMNVEV (reference sequence). This CDR3 is 16 amino acids long. This chain's CDR3 is CASSPYRGRMNTEAFF. CDR3 nucleotide sequence: TGTGCCAGCAGTCCCTACAGGGGGAGGATGAACACTGAAGCTTTCTTT.

The table lists this clone with a few counts. This CDR3 reads CSVLPGAGYGYTF. The DNA for the CDR3 is TGCAGCGTTCTGCCAGGGGCGGGCTATGGCTACACCTTC. The rearrangement uses TRBV29-1 and TRBJ1-2; possible D gene TRBD1, 6 bases. The germline gives CDR1 SQVTM, CDR2 ANQGSEA. The CDR3 extends over 13 amino acids. The ends were cut back, 5 bases at V and 4 bases at J, with 14 bases in the middle.

The rearrangement links TRBV6-5 to TRBJ1-2; 9 bases line up with TRBD1. V dropped 0 bases and J dropped 4; count of bases not matched to a gene: 0. This CDR3 is 14 amino acids long. In germline, CDR1 is MNHEY, CDR2 SVGAGI. CDR3 amino acids: CASSYSGQGYGYTF. In nucleotides, the CDR3 is TGTGCCAGCAGTTACTCGGGACAGGGCTATGGCTACACCTTC.

In its sample, this clone was seen a few times. This chain joins TRBV5-1 and TRBJ1-6, with 7 bases matching TRBD1. J gave up 5 bases and V 3 bases, and 5 bases lay outside the gene matches. The CDR3 totals 15 residues. CDR1 SGHRS and CDR2 YFSETQ come from the germline V gene. CDR3 loop: CASSSAGQNNSPLHF. The CDR3 bases are TGCGCCAGCAGCTCGGCGGGACAGAATAATTCACCCCTCCACTTT.

The CDR3 nucleotides are TGCGCCAGCAGCCAAATACGGTCGAACACTGAAGCTTTCTTT. Encoded protein: CASSQIRSNTEAFF. The chain uses TRBV4-1 and TRBJ1-1; D gene unclear. The CDR3 is made up of 14 amino acids. With 2 bases removed from V and 1 base from J, the gap between germline ends came to 8 bases. Germline CDR1 is MGHRA and CDR2 is YSYEKL.

This CDR3 reads CAWSSGGFSYNEQFF. The CDR3, as DNA: TGTGCCTGGAGTAGCGGGGGGTTCTCCTACAATGAGCAGTTCTTC. The V and J genes are TRBV30 and TRBJ2-1; 9 bases are a match to TRBD2. V lost 2 bases, J lost 0 bases, and 2 bases stayed unmatched. CDR3 length: 15 residues. CDR1 is GTSNPN, CDR2 SVGIG, per germline (reference sequence). Combining the CDR3 with reference TRBV30 and TRBJ2-1 gives the whole variable domain SQTIHQWPATLVQPVGSPLSLECTVEGTSNPNLYWYRQAAGRGLQLLFYSVGIGQISSEVPQNLSASRPQDRQFILSSKKLLLSDSGFYLCAWSSGGFSYNEQFFGPGTRLTVL.

The V call is TRBV5-4, the J call TRBJ1-2; a weak D match, TRBD1 (6 bases). This CDR3 is built from 14 residues. Germline V lookup: CDR1 SGHNT, CDR2 YYREEE (reference sequence). V lost 2 bases, J lost 5 bases, and 13 bases lay in between. The CDR3 spells CASSLSGALYGYTF. The CDR3 nucleotides are TGTGCCAGCAGCTTATCAGGGGCCCTATATGGCTACACCTTC.

J is TRBJ1-4 and V is TRBV24-1, with D perhaps TRBD1 (6 bases). Germline V gene data show CDR1 as KGHDR and CDR2 as SFDVKD. The CDR3 is 14 residues long. The V end lost 2 bases, the J end lost 8 bases, and 11 bases lay between the germline ends. The CDR3 sequence: CATSDSSTGEKLFF. Written as DNA, the CDR3 is TGTGCCACCAGTGATTCCTCTACAGGGGAAAAACTGTTTTTT.

This chain links TRBV5-1 with TRBJ2-5; D not certain. The germline V gene encodes CDR1 SGHRS and CDR2 YFSETQ. V was trimmed by 4 bases and J by 0 bases, leaving 16 bases between them. This CDR3 is built from 16 residues. CDR3 in DNA: TGCGCCAGCAGCCGTCTCGGGTCTATAAACCAAGAGACCCAGTACTTC. Translated: CASSRLGSINQETQYF.

The chain is built from TRBV5-4 and TRBJ2-3, with D possibly being TRBD1 (6 bases). CDR1 is SGHNT and CDR2 is YYREEE in the germline V gene (reference sequence). With 3 bases removed from V and 2 bases from J, the gap between germline ends came to 10 bases. This CDR3 contains 14 residues. In DNA form, the CDR3 reads TGTGCCAGCAGCTCCAGGACAGACACAGATACGCAGTATTTT. This codes for CASSSRTDTDTQYF.

V usage is TRBV5-1 and J usage is TRBJ1-5; 8 nucleotides line up with TRBD1. Per germline, CDR1 SGHRS and CDR2 YFSETQ. The CDR3 is 16 amino acids. V was pared by 0 bases and J by 2 bases, with 4 bases of the junction left unmatched. CDR3 nucleotides: TGCGCCAGCAGCTTGGGACCGGGACAGGGCAATCAGCCCCAGCATTTT. It is translated as CASSLGPGQGNQPQHF.

This clone was picked up one time. J is TRBJ2-7 and V is TRBV5-5; the match to TRBD2 covers 9 bases. V dropped 7 bases and J dropped 10; count of bases not matched to a gene: 12. From germline, CDR1 is SGHKS and CDR2 YYEKEE (reference sequence). CDR3 length: 13 amino acids. The CDR3 is CASGRGVAGDQYF. As DNA, the CDR3 is TGTGCCAGCGGCCGGGGGGTAGCGGGGGATCAGTACTTC.

The rearrangement joins TRBV7-2 to TRBJ2-1; 7 nucleotides agree with TRBD1. Germline CDR1 and CDR2: SGHTA and FQGNSA. V was clipped by 1 base and J by 4 bases; unmatched bases: 4. This CDR3 is 15 amino acids long. The CDR3 coding sequence is TGTGCCAGCAGCTTAGAAGGGGGCGAGTACAATGAGCAGTTCTTC. Translation: CASSLEGGEYNEQFF.